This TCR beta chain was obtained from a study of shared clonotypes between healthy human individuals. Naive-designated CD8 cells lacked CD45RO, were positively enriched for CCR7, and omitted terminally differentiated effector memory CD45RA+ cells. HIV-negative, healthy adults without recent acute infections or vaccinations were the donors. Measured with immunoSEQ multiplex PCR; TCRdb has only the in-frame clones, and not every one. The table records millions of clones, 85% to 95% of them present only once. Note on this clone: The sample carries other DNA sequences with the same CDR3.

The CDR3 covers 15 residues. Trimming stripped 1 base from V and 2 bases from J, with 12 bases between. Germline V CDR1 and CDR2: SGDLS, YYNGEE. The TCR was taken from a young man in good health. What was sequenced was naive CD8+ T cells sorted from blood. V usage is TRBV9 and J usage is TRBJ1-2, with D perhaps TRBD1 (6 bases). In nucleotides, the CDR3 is TGTGCCAGCAGCGTATCCACAGGGAACAACTATGGCTACACCTTC. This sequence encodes CASSVSTGNNYGYTF.